The 15 T cell receptor beta chains in this list originate from one sample, sequenced in a study of beta chain features in type 1 diabetes. The study reverse transcribed the entire isolated RNA, so it sequenced expressed TCRB transcripts. Repertoires were generated with immunoSEQ multiplex PCR, while TCRdb's copy carries only in-frame clones and drops some. The sample includes around 690,000 clones, under 15% of them seen just once. These receptors are not linked to any known antigen. The study's findings and limits: Across all four CD4+ subsets, people with type 1 diabetes showed modestly shorter TCRB CDR3s.

The sample comprised naive CD4+ T cells from blood. The receptor source for this set is a man younger than 40 with type 1 diabetes.

This clone was counted between two and nine times. This chain links TRBV29-1 with TRBJ2-7, with 11 bases aligning to TRBD1. The trim removed 3 bases at V and 7 bases at J, leaving 5 bases unmatched. The CDR3 is 13 amino acids. Per germline, CDR1 SQVTM and CDR2 ANQGSEA. The CDR3 sequence: CSVEDRGPEEQYF. CDR3 DNA sequence: TGCAGCGTTGAGGACAGGGGGCCAGAAGAGCAGTACTTC.

This clone has more than one count but fewer than ten. J is TRBJ1-6 and V is TRBV4-3; the match to TRBD1 covers 8 bases. Germline values: CDR1 LGHNA, CDR2 YSLEER. Losses at the gene ends were 8 bases for V and 10 bases for J; bases not matched to a gene: 10. CDR3 size: 14 residues. CDR3 protein: CASQGAQGASPLHF. The CDR3 DNA reads as TGCGCCAGCCAGGGGGCTCAGGGGGCCTCACCCCTCCACTTT.

This clone appeared a few times. The chain links TRBV7-2 to TRBJ2-3; D not resolved. Looked up from germline, CDR1 is SGHTA and CDR2 is FQGNSA. The CDR3 sequence is 15 residues long. Trimming took off 2 bases at V and 0 bases at J, with 9 bases between the two ends. This chain's CDR3 is CASSLNGQSTDTQYF. Written as DNA, the CDR3 is TGTGCCAGCAGCTTAAACGGCCAGAGCACAGATACGCAGTATTTT.

The chain joins TRBV10-3 to TRBJ2-3; 7 bases are a match to TRBD2. J was trimmed by 0 bases and V by 10 bases; bases with no gene match: 10. CDR1 and CDR2 (germline): ENHRY, SYGVKD. The CDR3 sequence is 15 residues long. CDR3 amino acids: CATSRGSGSTDTQYF. CDR3 sequence (DNA): TGTGCCACCTCTCGGGGTAGCGGGAGCACAGATACGCAGTATTTT.

The rearrangement uses TRBV7-8 and TRBJ1-5; D unresolved. Germline V CDR1 and CDR2: SGHVS, FQNEAQ. V lost 2 bases, J lost 6 bases, and 20 bases lay in between. The CDR3 is made up of 17 amino acids. The CDR3 sequence is CASSLSSRAYGSQPQHF. DNA for the CDR3: TGTGCCAGCAGCTTATCGTCGAGGGCTTACGGAAGTCAGCCCCAGCATTTT.

The chain recombines TRBV9 with TRBJ2-5, with 12 bases aligning to TRBD2. Losses at the gene ends were 4 bases for V and 5 bases for J; bases not matched to a gene: 6. The CDR3 consists of 15 residues. Looked up from germline, CDR1 is SGDLS and CDR2 is YYNGEE. The CDR3 region is CASSTGTSGQETQYF. Here the CDR3 DNA reads TGTGCCAGCAGCACCGGGACTAGCGGGCAGGAGACCCAGTACTTC.

This chain links TRBV18 with TRBJ2-1; D may be TRBD2 (5 bases). CDR1 KGHSH and CDR2 LQKENI come from the germline V gene. This CDR3 is 15 amino acids long. V lost 4 bases, J lost 10 bases, and 20 bases lay in between. The CDR3 region is CASSRERSLWEEQFF. The CDR3 DNA reads as TGTGCCAGCTCACGTGAAAGGTCCCTATGGGAGGAGCAGTTCTTC.

There are a few counts of this clone. This chain uses TRBV7-8 with TRBJ2-7; D may be TRBD1 or TRBD2 (5 bases each). CDR1 is SGHVS and CDR2 is FQNEAQ in the germline V gene. V gave up 2 bases and J gave up 1 base, with 15 bases separating them. CDR3 size: 16 residues. This chain's CDR3 is CASSLRGRTYSYEQYF. The CDR3 DNA reads as TGTGCCAGCAGCTTAAGGGGACGTACCTATTCCTACGAGCAGTACTTC. The full variable domain, its missing parts supplied by reference TRBV7-8 and TRBJ2-7, is GAGVSQSPRYKVAKRGQDVALRCDPISGHVSLFWYQQALGQGPEFLTYFQNEAQLDKSGLPSDRFFAERPEGSVSTLKIQRTQQEDSAVYLCASSLRGRTYSYEQYFGPGTRLTVT.

This clone was counted only a few times. The J gene is TRBJ2-1, the V gene TRBV18; 7 bases agree with TRBD2. Trimming took 2 bases from V and 5 from J; bases not matched to a gene: 6. There are 15 residues in the CDR3. From germline, CDR1 is KGHSH and CDR2 LQKENI. CDR3 in amino acids: CASSPSGAIDNEQFF. The CDR3 DNA reads TGTGCCAGCTCACCAAGCGGGGCGATCGACAATGAGCAGTTCTTC.

This chain uses TRBV4-2 with TRBJ1-2, with 7 bases matching TRBD1. J gave up 2 bases and V 6 bases, and 12 bases lay outside the gene matches. CDR3 length: 16 residues. In germline, CDR1 is LGHNA, CDR2 YNFKEQ. This CDR3 is CASSSSIGTANYGYTF. The CDR3 bases are TGTGCCAGCAGTTCTTCTATAGGGACAGCAAACTATGGCTACACCTTC.

This clone has just a few counts. V is TRBV10-3 and J is TRBJ2-3; tentative D call: TRBD1 (5 bases). V lost 6 bases, J lost 0 bases, and 16 bases lay in between. The germline CDR1 and CDR2 sequences are ENHRY and SYGVKD. The CDR3 loop spans 16 amino acids. Here the CDR3 DNA reads TGTGCCATCAGCATCTCAGGGTCGGTGAGCACAGATACGCAGTATTTT. It encodes CAISISGSVSTDTQYF.

Details on this clone: Other DNA sequences from this sample encode an identical CDR3 as well. The genes are TRBV7-3 and TRBJ1-1; no reliable D call. Trimming removed 3 bases at V and 1 base at J, with 6 bases between. The CDR3 covers 13 residues. Germline CDR1 and CDR2: SGHTA and FQGTGA. CDR3 sequence: CASSFGENTEAFF. CDR3 DNA: TGTGCCAGCAGCTTCGGAGAGAACACTGAAGCTTTCTTT.

The rearrangement uses TRBV9 and TRBJ2-6; the D gene could be TRBD1 or TRBD2 (5 bases each). The V gene lost 1 base and the J gene lost 0 bases, with 11 bases spanning the gap. The CDR3 sequence is 17 residues long. From germline, CDR1 is SGDLS and CDR2 YYNGEE. CDR3 residues: CASSVKAGSSGANVLTF. In DNA form, the CDR3 reads TGTGCCAGCAGCGTAAAGGCAGGGAGCTCTGGGGCCAACGTCCTGACTTTC.

This clone was seen a handful of times. This sequence joins TRBV7-9 and TRBJ2-2, with no clear D. The V gene's germline CDR1 is SEHNR and CDR2 FQNEAQ (reference sequence). The CDR3 is 14 amino acids. The V and J ends lost 5 bases and 4 bases respectively, with 11 bases between them. The CDR3: CASSPRLSTGELFF. DNA of the CDR3: TGTGCCAGCAGCCCCCGACTGAGCACCGGGGAGCTGTTTTTT.

This clone was seen a handful of times. The rearrangement links TRBV2 to TRBJ2-7; 8 bases are shared with TRBD1. CDR3 length equals 15 residues. The germline V gene encodes CDR1 SNHLY and CDR2 FYNNEI. V lost 5 bases and J lost 4; bases outside the gene matches: 10. In DNA, the CDR3 is TGTGCCAGCAGTCCCACTGGACAGGGCCCTTACGAGCAGTACTTC. As protein: CASSPTGQGPYEQYF.